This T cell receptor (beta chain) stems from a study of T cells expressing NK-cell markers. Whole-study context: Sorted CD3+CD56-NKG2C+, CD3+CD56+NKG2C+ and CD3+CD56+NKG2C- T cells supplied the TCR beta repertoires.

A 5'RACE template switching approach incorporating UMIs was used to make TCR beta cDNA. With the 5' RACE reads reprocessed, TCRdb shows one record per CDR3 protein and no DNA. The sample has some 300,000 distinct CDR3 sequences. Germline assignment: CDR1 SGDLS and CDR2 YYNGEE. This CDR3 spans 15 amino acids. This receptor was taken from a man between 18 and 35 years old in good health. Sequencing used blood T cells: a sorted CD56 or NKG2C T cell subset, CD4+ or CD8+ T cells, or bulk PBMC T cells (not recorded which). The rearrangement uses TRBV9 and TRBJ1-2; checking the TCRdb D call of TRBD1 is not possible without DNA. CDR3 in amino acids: CASSVDEGGYYGYTF.